This TCR beta chain originates from a study of kidney transplant recipient with SARS-CoV-2 infection (dated by TCRdb to the early 2020s). Via the germline V gene (reference sequence), CDR1 is MNHEY and CDR2 SMNVEV. The CDR3 covers 13 residues, taking in both the cysteine and the phenylalanine. The read is trimmed to its CDR3 DNA, 39 bases read in frame from base 1. The instrument was an Illumina MiSeq. Profiling of the peripheral T cell repertoire targeted human TCRbeta genes. The source study handled its data this way. Differential clonotype abundance was tested with beta-binomial modelling to account for variability over time. Expanded clonotypes were screened against the ImmuneCODE reference database of SARS-CoV-2-associated TCRs and mapped to viral genome regions. Additional analyses of the repertoire looked at TRBV gene usage, CDR3 length, CDR3 amino acid overlap between time points, clonotype abundance distributions and Jaccard similarity. The public reads were reanalyzed by TCRdb: fastp trimming at Q25, MiXCR alignment, in-frame beta chains only. Every distinct CDR3 protein forms one entry, paired with its most common genes and DNA. TCRdb, rather than the study authors, made the V and J calls. Here the sample has roughly 250,000 distinct CDR3 sequences; under 30% occur a single time. The ten biggest clones cover roughly 7.3% of the sample.

According to the study, the label for this sample's time point signals: pre-pandemic baseline sample and day 111 after first positive SARS-CoV-2 test. On this clonotype: The specificity of this receptor is unknown. One end of the junction is discordant with germline, which a read error may explain.

This clonotype was sampled from a male patient aged 25-45 years who had COVID-19 and was a kidney transplant recipient. Following transplantation, T cells from the graft donor may be among those present. The sequence is built from TRBV27 and TRBJ1-4; a tentative D match to TRBD1 spans 5 bases. The specimen comprised a blood sample, sampled at baseline and between days 110 and 120 from a kidney transplant recipient. The CDR3 is CTSSGQGEEKLFF. The DNA reads as follows: TGTACCAGCAGTGGCCAGGGAGAAGAAAAACTGTTTTTT.